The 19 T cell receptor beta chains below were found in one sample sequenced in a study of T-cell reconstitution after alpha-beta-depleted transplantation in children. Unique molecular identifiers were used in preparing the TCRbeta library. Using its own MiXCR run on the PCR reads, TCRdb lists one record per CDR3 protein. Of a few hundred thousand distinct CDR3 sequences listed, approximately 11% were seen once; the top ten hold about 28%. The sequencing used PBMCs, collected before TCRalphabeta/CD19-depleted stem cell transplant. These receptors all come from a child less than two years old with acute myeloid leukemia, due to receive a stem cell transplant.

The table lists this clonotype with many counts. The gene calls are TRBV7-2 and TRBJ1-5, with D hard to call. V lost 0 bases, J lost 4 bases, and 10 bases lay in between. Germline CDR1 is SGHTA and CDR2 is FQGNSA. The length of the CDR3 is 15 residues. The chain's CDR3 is CASSLAHSLNQPQHF. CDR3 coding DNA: TGTGCCAGCAGCTTAGCGCACAGTTTAAATCAGCCCCAGCATTTT.

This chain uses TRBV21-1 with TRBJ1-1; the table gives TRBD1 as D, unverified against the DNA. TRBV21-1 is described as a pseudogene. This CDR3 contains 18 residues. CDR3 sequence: CASSLRQGASSPNTEAFF. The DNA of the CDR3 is TGTGCCAGTAGCCTCAGACAGGGAGCTAGCTCTCCGAACACTGAAGCTTTCTTT.

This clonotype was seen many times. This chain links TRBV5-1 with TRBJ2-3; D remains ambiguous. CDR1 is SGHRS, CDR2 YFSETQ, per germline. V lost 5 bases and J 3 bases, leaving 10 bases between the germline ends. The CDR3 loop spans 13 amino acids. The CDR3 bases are TGCGCCAGCAGGGTGGACGCGACAGATACGCAGTATTTT. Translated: CASRVDATDTQYF.

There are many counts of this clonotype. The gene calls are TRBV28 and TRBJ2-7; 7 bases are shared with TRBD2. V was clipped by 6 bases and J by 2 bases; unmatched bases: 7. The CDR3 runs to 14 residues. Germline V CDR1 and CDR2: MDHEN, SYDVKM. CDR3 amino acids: CASSIGTITYEQYF. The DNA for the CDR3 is TGTGCCAGCAGCATCGGGACTATCACCTACGAGCAGTACTTC. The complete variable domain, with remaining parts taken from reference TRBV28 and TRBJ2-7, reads DVKVTQSSRYLVKRTGEKVFLECVQDMDHENMFWYRQDPGLGLRLIYFSYDVKMKEKGDIPEGYSVSREKKERFSLILESASTNQTSMYLCASSIGTITYEQYFGPGTRLTVT.

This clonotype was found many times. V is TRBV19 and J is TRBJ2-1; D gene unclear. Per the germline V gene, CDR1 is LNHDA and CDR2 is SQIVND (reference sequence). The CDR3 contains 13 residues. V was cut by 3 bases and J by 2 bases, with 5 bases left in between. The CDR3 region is CASSIRTYNEQFF. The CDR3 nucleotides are TGTGCCAGTAGTATCCGGACCTACAATGAGCAGTTCTTC. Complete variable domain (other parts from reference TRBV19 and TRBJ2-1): DGGITQSPKYLFRKEGQNVTLSCEQNLNHDAMYWYRQDPGQGLRLIYYSQIVNDFQKGDIAEGYSVSREKKESFPLTVTSAQKNPTAFYLCASSIRTYNEQFFGPGTRLTVL.

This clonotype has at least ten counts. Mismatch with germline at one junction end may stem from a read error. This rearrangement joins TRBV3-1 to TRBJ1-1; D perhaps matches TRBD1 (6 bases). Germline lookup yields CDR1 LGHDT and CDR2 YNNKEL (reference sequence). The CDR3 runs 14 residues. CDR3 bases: TGTGCCAGCAGCCAAGACTTGGGGGGGTTACAGGGAAAGTTT. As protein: CASSQDLGGLQGKF.

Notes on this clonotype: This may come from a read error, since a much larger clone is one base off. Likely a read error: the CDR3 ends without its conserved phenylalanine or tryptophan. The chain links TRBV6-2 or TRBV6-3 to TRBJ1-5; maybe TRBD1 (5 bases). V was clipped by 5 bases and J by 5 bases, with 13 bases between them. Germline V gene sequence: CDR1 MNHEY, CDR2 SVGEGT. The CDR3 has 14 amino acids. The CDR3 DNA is TGTGCCAGCAGTGGGGGTCTCTGGGATCAGCCCCAGCATTTA. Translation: CASSGGLWDQPQHL.

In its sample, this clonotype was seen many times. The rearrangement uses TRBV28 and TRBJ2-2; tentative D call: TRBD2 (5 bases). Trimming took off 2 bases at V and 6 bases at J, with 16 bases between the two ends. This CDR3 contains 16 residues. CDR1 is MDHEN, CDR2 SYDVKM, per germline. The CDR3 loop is CASSLARASNAGELFF. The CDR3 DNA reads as TGTGCCAGCAGTTTAGCGAGGGCTAGTAACGCCGGGGAGCTGTTTTTT.

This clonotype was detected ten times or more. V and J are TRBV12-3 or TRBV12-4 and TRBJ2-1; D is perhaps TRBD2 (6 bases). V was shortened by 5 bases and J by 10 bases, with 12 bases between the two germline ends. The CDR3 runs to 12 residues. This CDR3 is CASSKHSGEQFF. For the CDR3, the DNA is TGTGCCAGCAGTAAACATAGCGGAGAGCAGTTCTTC.

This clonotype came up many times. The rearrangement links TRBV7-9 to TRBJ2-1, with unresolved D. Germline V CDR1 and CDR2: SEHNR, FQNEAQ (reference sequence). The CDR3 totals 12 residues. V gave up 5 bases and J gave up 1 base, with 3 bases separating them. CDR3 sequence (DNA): TGTGCCAGCAGCCCATCCTACAATGAGCAGTTCTTC. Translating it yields CASSPSYNEQFF.

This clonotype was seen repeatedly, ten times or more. The CDR3 bases are TGCAGTGCTAGTTGGCGGGAGTTCCCCTACGAGCAGTACTTC. Protein product: CSASWREFPYEQYF. The gene calls are TRBV20-1 and TRBJ2-7; 7 bases agree with TRBD2. The trim removed 3 bases at V and 2 bases at J, leaving 7 bases unmatched. The CDR3 is 14 amino acids. Germline lookup yields CDR1 DFQATT and CDR2 SNEGSKA (reference sequence).

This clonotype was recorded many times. In DNA, the CDR3 is TGTGCCAGCAGCTTAGTAGGAGGATCCACAGATACGCAGTATTTT. This codes for CASSLVGGSTDTQYF. The chain is built from TRBV11-2 and TRBJ2-3; tentative D call: TRBD2 (5 bases). Per the germline V gene, CDR1 is SGHAT and CDR2 is FQNNGV. CDR3 length: 15 amino acids. Trimming shortened V by 1 base and J by 2 bases, and 10 bases separated the two germline ends.

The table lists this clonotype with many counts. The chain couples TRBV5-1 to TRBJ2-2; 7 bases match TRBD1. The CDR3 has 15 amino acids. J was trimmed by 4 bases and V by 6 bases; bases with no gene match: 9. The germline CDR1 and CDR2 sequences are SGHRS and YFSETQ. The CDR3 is CASKFRQGRTGELFF. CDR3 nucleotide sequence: TGCGCCAGCAAGTTCCGACAGGGTCGCACCGGGGAGCTGTTTTTT. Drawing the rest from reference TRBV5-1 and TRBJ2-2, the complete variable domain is KAGVTQTPRYLIKTRGQQVTLSCSPISGHRSVSWYQQTPGQGLQFLFEYFSETQRNKGNFPGRFSGRQFSNSRSEMNVSTLELGDSALYLCASKFRQGRTGELFFGEGSRLTVL.

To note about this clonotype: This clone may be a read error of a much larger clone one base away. This CDR3 reads CSHTRGAVRNEQFF. The CDR3 nucleotides read TGCAGCCACACACGGGGGGCGGTTCGCAATGAGCAGTTCTTC. V is TRBV29-1 and J is TRBJ2-1; perhaps TRBD2 as D (7 bases). The CDR3 is made up of 14 amino acids. V was shortened by 8 bases and J by 6 bases, with 20 bases between the two germline ends. The germline V gene has CDR1 SQVTM and CDR2 ANQGSEA.

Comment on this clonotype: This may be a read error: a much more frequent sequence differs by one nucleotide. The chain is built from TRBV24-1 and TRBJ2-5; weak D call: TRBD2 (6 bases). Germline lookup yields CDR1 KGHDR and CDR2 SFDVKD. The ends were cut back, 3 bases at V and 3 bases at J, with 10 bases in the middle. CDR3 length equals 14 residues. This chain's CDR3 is CATSDMDYKETQYF. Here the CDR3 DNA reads TGTGCCACCAGTGATATGGACTATAAAGAGACCCAGTACTTC.

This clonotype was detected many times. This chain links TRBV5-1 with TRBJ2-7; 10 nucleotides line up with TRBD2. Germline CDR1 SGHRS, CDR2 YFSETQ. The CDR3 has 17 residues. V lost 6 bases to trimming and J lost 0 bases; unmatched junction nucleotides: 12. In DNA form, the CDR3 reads TGCGCCAGCACCCAAACTAGCGGGACTTTAAGCTCCTACGAGCAGTACTTC. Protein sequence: CASTQTSGTLSSYEQYF.

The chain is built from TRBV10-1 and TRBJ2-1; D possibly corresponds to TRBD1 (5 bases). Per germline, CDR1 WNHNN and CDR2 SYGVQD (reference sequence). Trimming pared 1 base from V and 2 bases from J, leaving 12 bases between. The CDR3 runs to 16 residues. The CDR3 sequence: CASSEFTAGTYNEQFF. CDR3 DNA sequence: TGCGCCAGCAGTGAGTTCACGGCAGGGACCTACAATGAGCAGTTCTTC.

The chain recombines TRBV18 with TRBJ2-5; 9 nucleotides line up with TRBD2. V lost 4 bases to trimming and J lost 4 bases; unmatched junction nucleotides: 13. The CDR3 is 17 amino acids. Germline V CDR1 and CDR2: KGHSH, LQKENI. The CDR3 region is CASSRNSPSGEGETQYF. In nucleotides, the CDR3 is TGTGCCAGCTCACGCAACTCCCCTAGCGGGGAAGGAGAGACCCAGTACTTC.

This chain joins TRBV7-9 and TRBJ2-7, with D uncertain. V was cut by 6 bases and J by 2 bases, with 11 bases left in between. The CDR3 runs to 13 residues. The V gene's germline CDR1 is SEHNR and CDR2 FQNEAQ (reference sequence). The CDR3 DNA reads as TGTGCCAGCAGAAAGTCAGGAGCCTACGAGCAGTACTTC. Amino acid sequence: CASRKSGAYEQYF.